The TCR beta chain under discussion was sequenced for a study of blood T cell repertoires in COVID-19. Study summary: The United States, Italy and Spain supplied acute and convalescent COVID-19 samples. T cells, B-cell-depleted T cells, or PBMCs supplied cDNA or gDNA.

CDR3 length: 14 amino acids. Germline CDR1 MGHRA, CDR2 YSYEKL. Trimming removed 1 base from V and 4 bases from J, with 11 bases in between. In the study's own analysis: Amplifying reference gene primers gave estimates of nucleated cell counts. The table came from immunoSEQ multiplex PCR; TCRdb's copy has only in-frame clones and leaves some out. V, J and clone size derive from that table, while D and trimming were established from the DNA sequence. The table lists tens of thousands of clones, approximately 75% of them singletons. The receptor comes from a woman between 45 and 65 years old with acute or convalescent COVID-19. Material for sequencing was peripheral blood. The chain is built from TRBV4-1 and TRBJ2-7, with D tentatively TRBD1 (5 bases). The DNA for the CDR3 is TGCGCCAGCAGCCAAGCCCCACAGGTGTACGAGCAGTACTTC. This encodes CASSQAPQVYEQYF.